This record concerns one TCR beta chain sequence. The protocol was immunoSEQ multiplex PCR, while the TCRdb copy is restricted to in-frame clones and leaves out a portion. The sample carries roughly 77,000 clones, more than 90% recorded once. The sample comes from a study of T cell changes during pregnancy in multiple sclerosis. Trimming took 3 bases from V and 5 from J; bases not matched to a gene: 16. The CDR3 has 17 residues. From germline, CDR1 is SGHRS and CDR2 YFSETQ. This receptor was taken from a female donor with multiple sclerosis, enrolled in a pregnancy study. This chain connects TRBV5-1 to TRBJ2-5; 7 bases are shared with TRBD1. Sample: peripheral blood, taken in the second trimester of pregnancy. CDR3 loop: CASSSSGQNILGETQYF. The DNA of the CDR3 is TGCGCCAGCAGCTCCTCGGGACAGAATATTTTGGGGGAGACCCAGTACTTC.